The sequence of this T cell receptor (beta chain) was determined in a study of OX40 agonist ivuxolimab in advanced cancers. Study-level information: The study gave patients intravenous ivuxolimab at 0.01 to 10 mg/kg every 2 weeks.

Assay: immunoSEQ multiplex PCR; the TCRdb copy retains only in-frame clones and omits some. The sample contains over 20,000 clones, approximately 87% of which appear only once. CDR3 length: 14 residues. V lost 4 bases and J 1 base, leaving 11 bases between the germline ends. Looked up from germline, CDR1 is SGHKS and CDR2 is YYEKEE (reference sequence). The material sequenced was CD4+ or CD8+ T cells sorted from blood, taken in a trial of the OX40 agonist ivuxolimab. The sequence was collected from an adult with an advanced solid tumor such as melanoma, head and neck, liver or kidney cancer. This chain uses TRBV5-5 with TRBJ1-1; D is uncertain. CDR3 nucleotide sequence: TGTGCCAGCAGCCCCTCGGAGGCGAACACTGAAGCTTTCTTT. Its translation: CASSPSEANTEAFF.